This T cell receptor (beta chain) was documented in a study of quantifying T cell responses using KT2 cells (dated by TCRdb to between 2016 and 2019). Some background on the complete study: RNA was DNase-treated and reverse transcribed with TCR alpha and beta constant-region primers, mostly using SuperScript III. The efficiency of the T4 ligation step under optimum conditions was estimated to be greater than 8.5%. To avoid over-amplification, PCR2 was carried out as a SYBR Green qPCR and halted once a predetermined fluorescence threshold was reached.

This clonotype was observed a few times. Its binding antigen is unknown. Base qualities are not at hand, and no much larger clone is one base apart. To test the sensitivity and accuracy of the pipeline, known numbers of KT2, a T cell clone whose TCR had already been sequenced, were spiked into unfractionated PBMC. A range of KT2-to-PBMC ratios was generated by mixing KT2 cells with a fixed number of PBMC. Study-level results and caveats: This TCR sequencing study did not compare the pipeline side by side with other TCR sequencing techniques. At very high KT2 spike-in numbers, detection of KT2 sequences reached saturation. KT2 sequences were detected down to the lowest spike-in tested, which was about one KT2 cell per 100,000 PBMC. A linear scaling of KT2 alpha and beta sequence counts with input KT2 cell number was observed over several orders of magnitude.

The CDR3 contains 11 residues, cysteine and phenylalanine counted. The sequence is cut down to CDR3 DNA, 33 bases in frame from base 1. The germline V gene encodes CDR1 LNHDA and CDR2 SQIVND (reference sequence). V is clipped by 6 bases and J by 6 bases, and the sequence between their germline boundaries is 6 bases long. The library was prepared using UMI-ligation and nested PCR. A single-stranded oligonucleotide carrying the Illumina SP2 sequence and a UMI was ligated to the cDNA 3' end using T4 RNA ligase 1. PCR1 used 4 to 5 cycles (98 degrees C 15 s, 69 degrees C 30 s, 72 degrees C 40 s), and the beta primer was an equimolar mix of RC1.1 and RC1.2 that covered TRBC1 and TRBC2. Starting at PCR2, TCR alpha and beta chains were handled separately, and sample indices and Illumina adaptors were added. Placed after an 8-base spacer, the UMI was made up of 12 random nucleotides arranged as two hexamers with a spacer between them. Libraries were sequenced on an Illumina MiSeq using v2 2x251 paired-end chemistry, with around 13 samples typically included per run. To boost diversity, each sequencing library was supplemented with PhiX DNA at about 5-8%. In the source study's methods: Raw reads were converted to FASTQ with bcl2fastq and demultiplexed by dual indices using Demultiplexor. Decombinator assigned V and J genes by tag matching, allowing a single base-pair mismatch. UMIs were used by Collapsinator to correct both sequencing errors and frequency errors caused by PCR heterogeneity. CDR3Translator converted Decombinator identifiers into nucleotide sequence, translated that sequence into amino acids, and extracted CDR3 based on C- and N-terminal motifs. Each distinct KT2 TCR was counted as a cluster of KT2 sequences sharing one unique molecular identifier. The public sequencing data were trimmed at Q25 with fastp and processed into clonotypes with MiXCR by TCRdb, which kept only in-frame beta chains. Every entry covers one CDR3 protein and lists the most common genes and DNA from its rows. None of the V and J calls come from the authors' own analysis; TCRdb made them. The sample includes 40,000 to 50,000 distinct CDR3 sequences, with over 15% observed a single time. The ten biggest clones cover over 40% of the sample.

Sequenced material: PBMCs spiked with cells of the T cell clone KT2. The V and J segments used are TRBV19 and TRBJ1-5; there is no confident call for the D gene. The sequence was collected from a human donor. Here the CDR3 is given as CASRATQPQHF. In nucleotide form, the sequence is TGTGCCAGTAGGGCTACTCAGCCCCAGCATTTT.